This TCR beta chain is drawn from a study of shared clonotypes between healthy human individuals. As for the study in general: Three plates each covered CD4 naive and memory; CD8 naive two, CD8 memory one. Study-level results: Naive subsets generally had larger estimated richness than memory subsets. Naive CD4 clonotype sharing across a handful of donors was approximately 5%.

With regard to this clone: Its antigen is unknown.

V dropped 2 bases and J dropped 3 bases, with 13 bases sitting between them. Germline values: CDR1 SEHNR, CDR2 FQNEAQ (reference sequence). The CDR3 is made up of 15 amino acids. Sequenced by immunoSEQ multiplex PCR; TCRdb stores in-frame clones only, minus some. The table includes approximately 1,500,000 clones, about 96% detected once. Donors had no recently reported acute infections or vaccinations and were HIV-negative. The source material was naive CD4+ T cells sorted from blood. Subset denoted: CD45RA+ positively selected. This chain connects TRBV7-9 to TRBJ1-2; D not resolved. The clonotype comes from a man between 25 and 39 years old in good health. CDR3 sequence: CASSLSSSIHYGYTF. CDR3 sequence (DNA): TGTGCCAGCAGCTTATCCTCTTCCATTCACTATGGCTACACCTTC.